The clone carrying this TCR beta chain has a count of ten or more. The antigen remains undetermined. The sample is drawn from a study of T cell repertoires in cytomegalovirus infection. The wider study: Carrying CMV and the relevant HLA type showed in public TCR beta signatures. Study-level points and caveats: HLA-C-restricted CMV clonotypes gave the most frequent clonotype in two of eight donors. The study identified carriers of CMV plus the relevant HLA from cumulative public TCR beta family frequency.

The CDR3 is 16 amino acids. V was shortened by 0 bases and J by 0 bases, with 7 bases between the two germline ends. Germline V lookup: CDR1 SGHRS, CDR2 YFSETQ. Each CDR3 protein is one row after TCRdb ran MiXCR on the reads. In the table there are about 300,000 distinct CDR3 sequences, roughly 9.3% of which are singletons. Sequenced: PBMCs. The chain uses TRBV5-1 and TRBJ2-6; no firm D call. This clonotype was obtained from a human donor in good health (CMV status not recorded). Some clones in this sample may be carry-over from other donors' samples. The CDR3 nucleotides read TGCGCCAGCAGCTTGGGGAGCGTCTCTGGGGCCAACGTCCTGACTTTC. This translates into CASSLGSVSGANVLTF.